The rows below give T cell receptor beta chains drawn from one sample of a study of cytomegalovirus exposure and HLA in healthy donors. This table comes from immunoSEQ multiplex PCR, and its TCRdb copy is limited to in-frame clones, with some not included. Of some 130,000 clones listed, 75% to 85% are singletons. The sequenced material came from PBMCs. The origin of the receptors is a woman between 45 and 65 years old in good health and CMV-seropositive. Both conserved end residues are part of each CDR3. The D gene is left open where the match is weak.

>TRBJ2-3|-|TRBV18
CASSPDSGTDTQYF
>TRBJ1-5|-|TRBV5-1
CASSLERGQPQHF
>TRBJ2-1|TRBD2|TRBV11-2
CASSLRAGGETYNEQFF
>TRBJ2-2|-|TRBV9
CASSVAPLSNTGELFF
>TRBJ2-7|TRBD1|TRBV2
CASRITGGPLYEQYF
>TRBJ1-6|-|TRBV30
CAWSGGGSYNSPLHF
>TRBJ2-2|-|TRBV2
CASRGPSVNTGELFF
>TRBJ1-2|-|TRBV19
CASSLGGDFYYGYTF
>TRBJ2-7|TRBD1|TRBV6-5
CASSRRTGTEQYF
>TRBJ1-6|TRBD1|TRBV25-1
CASSEWGQGNSPLHF
>TRBJ1-2|TRBD1|TRBV6-1
CASSLGQGDGYTF
>TRBJ1-3|-|TRBV9
CASSVRAGNTIYF
>TRBJ1-5|-|TRBV2
CASEVLRSNQPQHF
>TRBJ1-2|-|TRBV5-1
CASSLSPDSNYGYTF
>TRBJ2-5|-|TRBV18
CASSPAPGGRETQYF
>TRBJ2-2|-|TRBV9
CASSRDTNTGELFF
>TRBJ1-3|TRBD1|TRBV27
CASSYRGAGNTIYF
>TRBJ2-7|TRBD1|TRBV6-6
CASTLGTGVYEQYF
>TRBJ2-5|TRBD2|TRBV5-6
CASRIWGGDQETQYF
>TRBJ1-2|-|TRBV15
CATSRDRDKLSGGYTF
>TRBJ2-2|-|TRBV7-6
CASSFFRDTGELFF
>TRBJ2-5|-|TRBV2
CASIRVAETQYF
>TRBJ2-7|-|TRBV6-5
CASSPDMQTTYEQYF
>TRBJ1-1|TRBD1|TRBV9
CASSDRGTEAFF
>TRBJ2-2|-|TRBV7-9
CSSSLGRTTNTGELFF
>TRBJ2-3|-|TRBV11-2
CASTGEADTQYF
>TRBJ1-2|-|TRBV11-2
CASSFHTLLNYGYTF
>TRBJ1-4|-|TRBV11-1
CASSRDSAPNEKLFF